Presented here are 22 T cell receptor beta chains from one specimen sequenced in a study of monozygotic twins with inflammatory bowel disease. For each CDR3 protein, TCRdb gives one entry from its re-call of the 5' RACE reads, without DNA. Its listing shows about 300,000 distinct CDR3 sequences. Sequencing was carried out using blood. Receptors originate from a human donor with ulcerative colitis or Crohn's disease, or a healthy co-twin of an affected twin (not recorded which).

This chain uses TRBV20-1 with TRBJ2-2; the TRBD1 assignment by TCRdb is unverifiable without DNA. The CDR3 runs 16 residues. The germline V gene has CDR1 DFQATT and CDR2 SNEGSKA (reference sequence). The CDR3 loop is CSANPPKRTNTGELFF.

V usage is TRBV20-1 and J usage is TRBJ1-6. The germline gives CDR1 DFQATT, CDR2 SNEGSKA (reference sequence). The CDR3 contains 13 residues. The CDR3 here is CSARRTSGSPLHF.

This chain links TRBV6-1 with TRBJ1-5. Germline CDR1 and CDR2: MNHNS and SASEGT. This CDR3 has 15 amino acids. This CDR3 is CASRNNGISNQRQHF.

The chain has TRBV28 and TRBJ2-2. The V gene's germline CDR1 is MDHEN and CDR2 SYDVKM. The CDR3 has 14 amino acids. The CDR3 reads CASSTRAITGELFF.

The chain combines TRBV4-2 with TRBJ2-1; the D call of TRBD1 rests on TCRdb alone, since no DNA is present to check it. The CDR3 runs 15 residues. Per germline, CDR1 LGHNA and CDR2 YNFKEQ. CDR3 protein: CASSQGRVSYNEQFF.

CDR3 sequence: CASSLSDGSFYEQYF. This sequence joins TRBV9 and TRBJ2-7. Germline values: CDR1 SGDLS, CDR2 YYNGEE. The CDR3 is 15 amino acids.

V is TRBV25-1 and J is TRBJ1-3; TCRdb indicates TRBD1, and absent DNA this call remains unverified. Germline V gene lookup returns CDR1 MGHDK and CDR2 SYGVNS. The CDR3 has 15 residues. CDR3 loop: CASSLGGLSGNTIYF.

Here the CDR3 reads CASRERINQPQHF. J is TRBJ1-5 and V is TRBV19. CDR1 and CDR2 (germline): LNHDA, SQIVND (reference sequence). The length of the CDR3 is 13 residues.

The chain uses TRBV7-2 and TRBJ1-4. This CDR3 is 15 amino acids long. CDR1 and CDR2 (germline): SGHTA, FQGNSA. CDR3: CASSRVESVNEKLFF. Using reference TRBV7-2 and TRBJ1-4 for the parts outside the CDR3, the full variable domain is GAGVSQSPSNKVTEKGKDVELRCDPISGHTALYWYRQSLGQGLEFLIYFQGNSAPDKSGLPSDRFSAERTGGSVSTLTIQRTQQEDSAVYLCASSRVESVNEKLFFGSGTQLSVL.

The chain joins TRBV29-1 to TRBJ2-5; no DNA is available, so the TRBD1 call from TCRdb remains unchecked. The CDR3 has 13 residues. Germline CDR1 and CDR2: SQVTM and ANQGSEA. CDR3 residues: CSVETGSQETQYF.

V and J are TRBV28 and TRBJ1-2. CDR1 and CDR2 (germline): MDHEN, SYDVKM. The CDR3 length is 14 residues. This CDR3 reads CASSLSYTGYGYTF.

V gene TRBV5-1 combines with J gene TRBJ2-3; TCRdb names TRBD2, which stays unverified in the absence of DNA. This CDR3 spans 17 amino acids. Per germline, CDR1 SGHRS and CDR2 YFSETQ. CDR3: CASSRNLAGSSTDTQYF.

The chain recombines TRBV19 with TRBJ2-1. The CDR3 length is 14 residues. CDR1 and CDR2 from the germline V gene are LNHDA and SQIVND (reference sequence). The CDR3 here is CASSKWGSYNEQFF.

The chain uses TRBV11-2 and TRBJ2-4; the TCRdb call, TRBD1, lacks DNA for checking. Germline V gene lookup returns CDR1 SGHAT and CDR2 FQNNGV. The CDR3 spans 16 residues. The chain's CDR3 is CASSLSGPQGFSIQYF.

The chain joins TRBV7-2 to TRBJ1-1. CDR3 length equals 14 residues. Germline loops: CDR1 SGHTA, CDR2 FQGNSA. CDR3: CASSPTALNTEAFF.

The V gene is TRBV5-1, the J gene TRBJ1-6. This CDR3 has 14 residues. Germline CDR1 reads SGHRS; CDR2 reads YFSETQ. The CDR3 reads CASSFGQENSPLHF.

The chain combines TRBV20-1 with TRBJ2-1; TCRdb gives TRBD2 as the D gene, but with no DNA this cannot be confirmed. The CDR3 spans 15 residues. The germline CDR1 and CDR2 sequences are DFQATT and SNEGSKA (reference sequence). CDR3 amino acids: CSARDSGGRYNEQFF.

The CDR3 sequence: CASSRSGAGQFF. This chain joins TRBV12-3 or TRBV12-4 and TRBJ2-1; TCRdb picks TRBD1, but there is no DNA to check that call. CDR3 size: 12 residues.

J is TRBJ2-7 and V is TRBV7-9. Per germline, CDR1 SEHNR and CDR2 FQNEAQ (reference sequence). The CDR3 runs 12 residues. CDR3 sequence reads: CASSLVGYEQYF.

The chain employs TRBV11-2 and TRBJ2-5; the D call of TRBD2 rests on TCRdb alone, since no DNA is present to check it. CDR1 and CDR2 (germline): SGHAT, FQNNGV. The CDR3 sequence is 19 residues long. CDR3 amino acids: CASSLSTPLGRGGRETQYF.

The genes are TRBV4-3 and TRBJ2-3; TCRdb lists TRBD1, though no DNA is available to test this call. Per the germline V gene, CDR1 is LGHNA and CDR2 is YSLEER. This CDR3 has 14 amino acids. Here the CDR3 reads CASSSGLARDTQYF.

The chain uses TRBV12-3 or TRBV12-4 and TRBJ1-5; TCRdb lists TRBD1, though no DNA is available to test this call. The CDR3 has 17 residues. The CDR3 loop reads CASSRGHLSRENQPQHF.